These 2 T cell receptor beta chains were all obtained from the same sample, sequenced in a study of T cell clonotyping in hematopoietic cell transplantation. TCRdb's copy holds only in-frame clones and misses some; the assay was immunoSEQ multiplex PCR. The sample lists more than 55,000 clones, 85% to 95% occurring once. Sequencing input: peripheral blood mononuclear cells. These receptors were obtained from a middle-aged man in good health. Some clones in this sample may be carry-over from other donors' samples.

The chain couples TRBV5-4 to TRBJ2-1, with 7 nucleotides matching TRBD1. Per germline, CDR1 SGHNT and CDR2 YYREEE (reference sequence). CDR3 length: 15 amino acids. Germline trimming cut 6 bases from V and 5 bases from J; bases unmatched to any gene: 11. CDR3 sequence reads: CASNPLDRDHNEQFF. CDR3 coding DNA: TGTGCCAGCAACCCCCTAGACAGGGACCACAATGAGCAGTTCTTC.

This chain uses TRBV5-1 with TRBJ1-1; no firm D call. In germline, CDR1 is SGHRS, CDR2 YFSETQ. The V end lost 1 base, the J end lost 4 bases, and 11 bases lay between the germline ends. CDR3 length: 14 residues. Here the CDR3 reads CASSLTPSSTEAFF. Here the CDR3 DNA reads TGCGCCAGCAGCTTGACGCCGTCTAGCACTGAAGCTTTCTTT.